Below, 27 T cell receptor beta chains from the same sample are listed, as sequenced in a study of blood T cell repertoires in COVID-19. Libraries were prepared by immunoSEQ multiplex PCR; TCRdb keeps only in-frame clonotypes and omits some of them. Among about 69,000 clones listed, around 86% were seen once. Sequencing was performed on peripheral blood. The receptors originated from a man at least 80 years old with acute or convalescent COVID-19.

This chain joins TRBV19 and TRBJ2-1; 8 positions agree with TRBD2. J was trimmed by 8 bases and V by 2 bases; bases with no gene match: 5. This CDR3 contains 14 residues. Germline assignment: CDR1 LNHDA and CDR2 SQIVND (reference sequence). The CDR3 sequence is CASSISGSNYEQFF. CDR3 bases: TGTGCCAGTAGTATAAGCGGGAGTAACTATGAGCAGTTCTTC.

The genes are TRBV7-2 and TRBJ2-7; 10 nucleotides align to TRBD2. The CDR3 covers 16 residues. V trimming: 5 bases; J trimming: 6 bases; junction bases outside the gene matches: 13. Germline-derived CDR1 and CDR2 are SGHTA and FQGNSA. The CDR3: CASSPQGPSGSSEQYF. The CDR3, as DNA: TGTGCCAGCAGCCCCCAAGGGCCTAGCGGGAGCTCCGAGCAGTACTTC.

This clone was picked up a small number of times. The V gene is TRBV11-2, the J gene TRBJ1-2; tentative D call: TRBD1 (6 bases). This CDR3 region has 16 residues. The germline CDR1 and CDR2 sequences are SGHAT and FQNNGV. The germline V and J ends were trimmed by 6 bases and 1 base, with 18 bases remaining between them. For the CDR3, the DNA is TGTGCCAGCAGATCTTTACGACAGGATATTAACTATGGCTACACCTTC. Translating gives CASRSLRQDINYGYTF. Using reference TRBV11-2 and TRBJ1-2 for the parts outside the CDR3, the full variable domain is EAGVAQSPRYKIIEKRQSVAFWCNPISGHATLYWYQQILGQGPKLLIQFQNNGVVDDSQLPKDRFSAERLKGVDSTLKIQPAKLEDSAVYLCASRSLRQDINYGYTFGSGTRLTVV.

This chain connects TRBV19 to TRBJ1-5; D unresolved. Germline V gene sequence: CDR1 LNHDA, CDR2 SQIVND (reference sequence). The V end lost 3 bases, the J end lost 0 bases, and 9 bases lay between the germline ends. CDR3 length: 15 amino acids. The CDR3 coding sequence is TGTGCCAGTAGTATTCTCGGGGATAGCAATCAGCCCCAGCATTTT. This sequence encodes CASSILGDSNQPQHF.

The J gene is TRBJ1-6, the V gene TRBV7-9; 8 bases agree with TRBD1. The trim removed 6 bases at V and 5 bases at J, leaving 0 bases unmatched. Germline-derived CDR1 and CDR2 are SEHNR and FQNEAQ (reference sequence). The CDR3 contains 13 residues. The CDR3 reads CASRDRDNSPLHF. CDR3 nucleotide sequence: TGTGCCAGCAGGGACAGGGATAATTCACCCCTCCACTTT.

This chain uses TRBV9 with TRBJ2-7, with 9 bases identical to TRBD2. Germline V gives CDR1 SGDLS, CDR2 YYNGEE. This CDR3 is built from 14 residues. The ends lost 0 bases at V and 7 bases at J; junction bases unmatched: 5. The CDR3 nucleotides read TGTGCCAGCAGCGTAGGGACTAGCGAGAAGGAGCAGTACTTC. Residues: CASSVGTSEKEQYF.

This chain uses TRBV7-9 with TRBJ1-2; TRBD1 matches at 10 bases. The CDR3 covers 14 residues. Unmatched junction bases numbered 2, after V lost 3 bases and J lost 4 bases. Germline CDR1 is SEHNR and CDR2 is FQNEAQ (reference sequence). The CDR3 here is CASSLDRGAYGYTF. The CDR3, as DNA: TGTGCCAGCAGCTTGGACAGGGGGGCCTATGGCTACACCTTC.

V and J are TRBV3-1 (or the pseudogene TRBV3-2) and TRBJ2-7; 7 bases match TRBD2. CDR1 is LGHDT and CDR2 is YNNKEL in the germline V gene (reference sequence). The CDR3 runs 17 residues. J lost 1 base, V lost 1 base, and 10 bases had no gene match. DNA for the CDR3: TGTGCCAGCAGCCAAGTGATGGGGCGGGAGAGGTCCTACGAGCAGTACTTC. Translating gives CASSQVMGRERSYEQYF.

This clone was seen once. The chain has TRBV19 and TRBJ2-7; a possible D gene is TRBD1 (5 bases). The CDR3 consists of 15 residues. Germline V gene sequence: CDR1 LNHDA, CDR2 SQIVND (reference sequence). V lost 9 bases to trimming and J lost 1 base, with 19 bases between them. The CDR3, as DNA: TGTGCCAGGGCCCCCAAGGGGAAATCGTCCTACGAGCAGTACTTC. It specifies CARAPKGKSSYEQYF.

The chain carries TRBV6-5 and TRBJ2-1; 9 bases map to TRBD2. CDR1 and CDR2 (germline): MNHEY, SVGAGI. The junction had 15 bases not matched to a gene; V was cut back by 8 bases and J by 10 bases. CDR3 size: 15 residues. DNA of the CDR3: TGTGCCAGCCCTAGAACAGCGGGAGGCGTCGGGGAGCAGTTCTTC. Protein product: CASPRTAGGVGEQFF.

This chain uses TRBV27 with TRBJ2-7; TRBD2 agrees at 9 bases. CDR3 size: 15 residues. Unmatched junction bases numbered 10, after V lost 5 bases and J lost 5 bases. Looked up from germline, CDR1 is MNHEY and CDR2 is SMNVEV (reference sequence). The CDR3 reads CASSGRTSAPDEQYF. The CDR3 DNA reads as TGTGCCAGCAGTGGGCGGACTAGCGCTCCGGACGAGCAGTACTTC.

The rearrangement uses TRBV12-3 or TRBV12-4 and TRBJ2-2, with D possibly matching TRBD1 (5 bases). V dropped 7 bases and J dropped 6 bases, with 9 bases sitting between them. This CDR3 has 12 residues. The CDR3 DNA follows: TGTGCCAGCAAGCAGGGTTCCGGGGAGCTGTTTTTT. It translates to CASKQGSGELFF.

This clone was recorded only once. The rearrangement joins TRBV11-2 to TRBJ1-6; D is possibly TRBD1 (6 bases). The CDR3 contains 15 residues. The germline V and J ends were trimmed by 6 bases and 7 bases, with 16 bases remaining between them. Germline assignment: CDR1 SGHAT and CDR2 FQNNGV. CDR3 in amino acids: CASRSNRARNSPLHF. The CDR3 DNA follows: TGTGCCAGCAGGTCAAACAGGGCTAGGAATTCACCCCTCCACTTT.

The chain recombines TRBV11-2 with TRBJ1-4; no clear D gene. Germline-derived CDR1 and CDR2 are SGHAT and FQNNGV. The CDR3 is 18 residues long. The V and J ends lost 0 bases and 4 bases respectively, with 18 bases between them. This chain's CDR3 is CASSLDGRTFLRNEKLFF. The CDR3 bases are TGTGCCAGCAGCTTAGATGGGAGGACGTTCTTACGTAATGAAAAACTGTTTTTT. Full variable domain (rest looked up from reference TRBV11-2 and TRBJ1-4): EAGVAQSPRYKIIEKRQSVAFWCNPISGHATLYWYQQILGQGPKLLIQFQNNGVVDDSQLPKDRFSAERLKGVDSTLKIQPAKLEDSAVYLCASSLDGRTFLRNEKLFFGSGTQLSVL.

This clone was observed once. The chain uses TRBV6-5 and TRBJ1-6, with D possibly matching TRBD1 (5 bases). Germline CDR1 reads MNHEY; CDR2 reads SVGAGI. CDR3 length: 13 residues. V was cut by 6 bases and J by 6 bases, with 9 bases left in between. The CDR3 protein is CASRGVLNSPLHF. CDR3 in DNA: TGTGCCAGCAGAGGGGTCCTTAATTCACCCCTCCACTTT.

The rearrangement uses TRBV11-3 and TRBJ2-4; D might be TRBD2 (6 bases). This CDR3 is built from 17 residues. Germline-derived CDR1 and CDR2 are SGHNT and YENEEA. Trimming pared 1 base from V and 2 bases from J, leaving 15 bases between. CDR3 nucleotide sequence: TGTGCCAGCAGCTTAGTGGAGGGCCCATTCCCCAAAAACATTCAGTACTTC. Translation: CASSLVEGPFPKNIQYF.

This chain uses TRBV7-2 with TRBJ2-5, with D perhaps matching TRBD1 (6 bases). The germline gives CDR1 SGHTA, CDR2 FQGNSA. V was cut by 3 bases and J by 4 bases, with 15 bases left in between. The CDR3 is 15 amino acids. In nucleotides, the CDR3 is TGTGCCAGCAGCTTCGGGAACAGGGTAGGAGAGACCCAGTACTTC. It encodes CASSFGNRVGETQYF.

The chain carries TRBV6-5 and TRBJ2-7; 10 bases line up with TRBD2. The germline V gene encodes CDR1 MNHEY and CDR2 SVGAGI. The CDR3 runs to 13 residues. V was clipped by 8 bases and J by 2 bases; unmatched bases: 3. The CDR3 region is CASVLAGAYEQYF. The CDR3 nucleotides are TGTGCCAGCGTCCTAGCGGGAGCCTACGAGCAGTACTTC.

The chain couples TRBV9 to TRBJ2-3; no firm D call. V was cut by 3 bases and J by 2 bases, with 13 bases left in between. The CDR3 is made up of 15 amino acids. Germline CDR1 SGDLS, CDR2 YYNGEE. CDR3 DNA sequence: TGTGCCAGCAGCGGACAACCCAGTCCCACAGATACGCAGTATTTT. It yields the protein CASSGQPSPTDTQYF.

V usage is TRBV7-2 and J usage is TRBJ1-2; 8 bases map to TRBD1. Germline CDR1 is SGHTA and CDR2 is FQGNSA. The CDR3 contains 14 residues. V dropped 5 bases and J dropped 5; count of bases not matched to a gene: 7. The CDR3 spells CASSPTGVGYGYTF. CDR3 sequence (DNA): TGTGCCAGCAGCCCGACAGGGGTGGGATATGGCTACACCTTC.

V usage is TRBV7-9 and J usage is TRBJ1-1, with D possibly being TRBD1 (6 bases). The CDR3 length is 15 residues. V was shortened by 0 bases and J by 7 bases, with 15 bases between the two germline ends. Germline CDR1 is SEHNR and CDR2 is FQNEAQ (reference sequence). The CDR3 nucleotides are TGTGCCAGCAGCTTAGCGGTCGGGACAAGAGATGAAGCTTTCTTT. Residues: CASSLAVGTRDEAFF.

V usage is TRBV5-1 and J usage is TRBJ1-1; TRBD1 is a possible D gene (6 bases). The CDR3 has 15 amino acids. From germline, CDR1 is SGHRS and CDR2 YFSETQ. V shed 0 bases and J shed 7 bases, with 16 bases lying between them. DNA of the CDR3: TGCGCCAGCAGCTTGGTGTCCAGGGTGGACAGTGAAGCTTTCTTT. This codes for CASSLVSRVDSEAFF.

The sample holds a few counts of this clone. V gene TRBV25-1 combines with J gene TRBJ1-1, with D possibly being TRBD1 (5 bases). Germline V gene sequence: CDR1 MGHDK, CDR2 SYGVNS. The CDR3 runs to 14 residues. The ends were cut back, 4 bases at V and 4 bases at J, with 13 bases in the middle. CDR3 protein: CASSGTGGVTEAFF. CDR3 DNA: TGTGCCAGCAGTGGGACCGGAGGGGTCACTGAAGCTTTCTTT.

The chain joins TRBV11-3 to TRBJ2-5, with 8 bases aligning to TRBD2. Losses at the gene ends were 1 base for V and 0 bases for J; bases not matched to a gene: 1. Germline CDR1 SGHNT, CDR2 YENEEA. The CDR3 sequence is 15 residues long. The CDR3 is CASSLAGRDQETQYF. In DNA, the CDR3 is TGTGCCAGCAGCTTAGCCGGGAGGGACCAAGAGACCCAGTACTTC.

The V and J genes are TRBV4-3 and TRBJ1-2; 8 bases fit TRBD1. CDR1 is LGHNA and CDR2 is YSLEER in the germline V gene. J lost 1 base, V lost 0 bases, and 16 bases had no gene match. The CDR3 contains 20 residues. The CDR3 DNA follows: TGCGCCAGCAGCCAAGATATTGAGGGACAGGTATCCAGAAGTAACTATGGCTACACCTTC. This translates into CASSQDIEGQVSRSNYGYTF.

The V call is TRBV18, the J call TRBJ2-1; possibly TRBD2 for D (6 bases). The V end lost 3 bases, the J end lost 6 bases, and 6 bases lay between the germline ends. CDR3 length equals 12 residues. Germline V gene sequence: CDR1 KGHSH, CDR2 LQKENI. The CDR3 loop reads CASSPTSNEQFF. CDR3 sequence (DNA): TGTGCCAGCTCACCGACTAGCAATGAGCAGTTCTTC. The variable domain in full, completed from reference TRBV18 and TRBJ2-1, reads NAGVMQNPRHLVRRRGQEARLRCSPMKGHSHVYWYRQLPEEGLKFMVYLQKENIIDESGMPKERFSAEFPKEGPSILRIQQVVRGDSAAYFCASSPTSNEQFFGPGTRLTVL.

The CDR3 here is CAWTSGTAYEQYF. The CDR3 DNA reads as TGTGCCTGGACTTCCGGGACAGCCTACGAGCAGTACTTC. The V and J genes are TRBV30 and TRBJ2-7, with 7 bases fitting TRBD1. CDR1 and CDR2 (germline): GTSNPN, SVGIG (reference sequence). V lost 4 bases and J lost 2; bases outside the gene matches: 5. The CDR3 loop spans 13 amino acids.